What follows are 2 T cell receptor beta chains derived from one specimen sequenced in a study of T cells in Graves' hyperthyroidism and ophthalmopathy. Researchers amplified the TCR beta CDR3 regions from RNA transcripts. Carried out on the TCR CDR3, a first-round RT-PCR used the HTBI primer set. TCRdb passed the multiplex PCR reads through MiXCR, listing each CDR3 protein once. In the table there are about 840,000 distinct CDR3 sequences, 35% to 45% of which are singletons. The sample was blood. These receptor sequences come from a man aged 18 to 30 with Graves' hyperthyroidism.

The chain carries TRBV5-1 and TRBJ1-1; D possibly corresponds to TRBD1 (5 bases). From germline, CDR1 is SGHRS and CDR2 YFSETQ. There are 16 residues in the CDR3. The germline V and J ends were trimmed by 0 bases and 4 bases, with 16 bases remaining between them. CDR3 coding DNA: TGCGCCAGCAGCTTGGAAGGACAAACCCCCGTCACTGAAGCTTTCTTT. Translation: CASSLEGQTPVTEAFF. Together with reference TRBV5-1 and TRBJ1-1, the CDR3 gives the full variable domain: KAGVTQTPRYLIKTRGQQVTLSCSPISGHRSVSWYQQTPGQGLQFLFEYFSETQRNKGNFPGRFSGRQFSNSRSEMNVSTLELGDSALYLCASSLEGQTPVTEAFFGQGTRLTVV.

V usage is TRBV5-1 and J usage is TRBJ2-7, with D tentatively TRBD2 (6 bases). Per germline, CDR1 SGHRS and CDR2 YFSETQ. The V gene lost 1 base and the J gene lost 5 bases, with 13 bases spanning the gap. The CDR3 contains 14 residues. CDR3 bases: TGCGCCAGCAGCTTGACTAGCCCCCCTGACGAGCAGTACTTC. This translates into CASSLTSPPDEQYF.